This TCR beta chain appears in the sequencing data of a study of tumor-infiltrating lymphocytes in localized non-small cell lung cancer. Study context: Patients included smokers and never-smokers with various histologies, some sampled after neoadjuvant chemotherapy.

In the case of this clone: Its specificity is unknown.

Assay: immunoSEQ multiplex PCR; the TCRdb copy retains only in-frame clones and omits some. The sample carries 13,000 or so clones, around 68% recorded once. Study observations and caveats: TCR sequencing covered a subset of patients with enough tissue. Immunotypes IM1 and IM2 had similar TCR-derived T-cell fractions. Each assay used a separate piece of the same tissue.

The source of this sequence is a human donor with non-small cell lung cancer. Sequencing was done on a sample of uninvolved lung tissue not adjacent to the tumor.

The CDR3 loop is CATSRGLLTDTQYF. CDR3 DNA sequence: TGTGCCACCAGCAGAGGGCTACTCACAGATACGCAGTATTTT. The chain joins TRBV15 to TRBJ2-3; D ambiguous. CDR1 is LNHNV, CDR2 YYDKDF, per germline (reference sequence). V was cut by 1 base and J by 2 bases, with 7 bases left in between. This CDR3 is built from 14 residues.